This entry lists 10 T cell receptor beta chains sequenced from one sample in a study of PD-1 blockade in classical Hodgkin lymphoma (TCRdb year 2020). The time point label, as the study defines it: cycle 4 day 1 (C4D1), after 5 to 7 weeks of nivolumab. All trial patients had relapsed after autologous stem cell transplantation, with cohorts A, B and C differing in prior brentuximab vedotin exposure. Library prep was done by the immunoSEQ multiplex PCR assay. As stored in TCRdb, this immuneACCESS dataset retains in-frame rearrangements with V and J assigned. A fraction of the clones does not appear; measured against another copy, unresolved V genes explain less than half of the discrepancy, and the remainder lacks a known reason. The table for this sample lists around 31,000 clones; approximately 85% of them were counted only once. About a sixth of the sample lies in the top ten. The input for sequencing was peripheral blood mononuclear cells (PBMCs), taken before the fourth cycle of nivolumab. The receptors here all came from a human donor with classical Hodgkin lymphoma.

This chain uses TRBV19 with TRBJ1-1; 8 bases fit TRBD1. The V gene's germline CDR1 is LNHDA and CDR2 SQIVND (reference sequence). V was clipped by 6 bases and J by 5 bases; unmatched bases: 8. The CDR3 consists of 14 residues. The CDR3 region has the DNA TGTGCCAGTAGCTCCGCAGGGGGCCCTACTGAAGCTTTCTTT. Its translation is CASSSAGGPTEAFF.

CDR3 loop: CASSFTGRENEKLFF. CDR3 sequence (DNA): TGTGCCAGCAGTTTTACAGGGAGGGAGAATGAAAAACTGTTTTTT. The chain carries TRBV6-5 and TRBJ1-4; D is perhaps TRBD1 (6 bases). Germline CDR1 MNHEY, CDR2 SVGAGI. V dropped 4 bases and J dropped 5 bases, with 14 bases sitting between them. The CDR3 has 15 residues.

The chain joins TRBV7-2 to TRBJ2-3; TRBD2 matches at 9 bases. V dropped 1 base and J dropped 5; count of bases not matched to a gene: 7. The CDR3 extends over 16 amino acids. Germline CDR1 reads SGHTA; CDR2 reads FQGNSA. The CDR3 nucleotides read TGTGCCAGCAGCTTAGAAGGGCGGGGGGGCGTAGATACGCAGTATTTT. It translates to CASSLEGRGGVDTQYF.

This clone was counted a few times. The CDR3 nucleotides read TGTGCCAGCAGTTTAGGGACAGGGGGCCGCTATGGCTACACCTTC. This codes for CASSLGTGGRYGYTF. The chain is built from TRBV28 and TRBJ1-2; 12 positions agree with TRBD1. V shed 2 bases and J 4 bases; nucleotides not matched to a gene: 2. CDR1 and CDR2 from the germline V gene are MDHEN and SYDVKM. There are 15 residues in the CDR3.

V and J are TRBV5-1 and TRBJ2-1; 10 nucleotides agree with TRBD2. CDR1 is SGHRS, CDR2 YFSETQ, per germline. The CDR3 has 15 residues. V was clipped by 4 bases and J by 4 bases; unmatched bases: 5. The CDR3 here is CASSVSGGGYNEQFF. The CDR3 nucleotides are TGCGCCAGCAGCGTCAGCGGGGGGGGTTACAATGAGCAGTTCTTC.

CDR3 in amino acids: CASSHGQGAVDEQFF. CDR3 sequence (DNA): TGCGCCAGCAGCCACGGACAGGGGGCGGTCGATGAGCAGTTCTTC. The chain employs TRBV4-1 and TRBJ2-1; 11 bases map to TRBD1. Germline values: CDR1 MGHRA, CDR2 YSYEKL. The CDR3 runs 15 residues. V lost 3 bases, J lost 8 bases, and 6 bases stayed unmatched.

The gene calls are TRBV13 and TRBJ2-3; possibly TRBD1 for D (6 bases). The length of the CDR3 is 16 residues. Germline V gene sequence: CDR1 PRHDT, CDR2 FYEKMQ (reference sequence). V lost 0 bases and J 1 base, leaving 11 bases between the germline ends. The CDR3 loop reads CASSLGGYRGTDTQYF. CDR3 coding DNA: TGTGCCAGCAGCTTAGGTGGCTACAGGGGCACAGATACGCAGTATTTT.

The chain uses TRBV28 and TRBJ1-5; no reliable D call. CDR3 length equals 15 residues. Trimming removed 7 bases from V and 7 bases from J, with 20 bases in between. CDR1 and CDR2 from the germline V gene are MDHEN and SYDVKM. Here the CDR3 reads CASTHGPPRRQPQHF. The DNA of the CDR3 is TGTGCCAGCACCCACGGACCCCCGCGACGGCAGCCCCAGCATTTT.

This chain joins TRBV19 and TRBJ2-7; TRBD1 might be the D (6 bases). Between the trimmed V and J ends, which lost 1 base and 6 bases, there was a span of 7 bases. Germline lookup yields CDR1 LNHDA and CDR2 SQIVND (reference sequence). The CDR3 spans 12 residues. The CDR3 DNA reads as TGTGCCAGTAGTATAGGCAGGGGCGAGCAGTACTTC. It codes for CASSIGRGEQYF.

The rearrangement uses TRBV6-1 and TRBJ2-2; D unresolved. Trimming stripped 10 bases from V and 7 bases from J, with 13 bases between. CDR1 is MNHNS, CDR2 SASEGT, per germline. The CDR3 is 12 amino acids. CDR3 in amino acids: CATNRGNGELFF. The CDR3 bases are TGTGCCACCAACAGAGGTAACGGGGAGCTGTTTTTT.